Listed here is a single TCR beta chain. Its cognate antigen is unknown. These data come from a study of cytomegalovirus exposure and HLA in healthy donors. The PCR contained 60 Vbeta and 13 Jbeta primers. Using immunoSEQ multiplex PCR, the repertoire was profiled, and TCRdb retains in-frame clones only, with some absent. The sample holds 110,000 to 150,000 clones, roughly 80% seen once. Points from the study as a whole: A missense DCLRE1C variant was associated with V- and J-gene trimming of TCR beta chains in a later analysis, and an independent cohort replicated the association.

This TCR derives from a man in his forties in good health and CMV-seronegative. Sequencing was done on a sample of PBMCs.

This CDR3 reads CATYREGSYGYTF. CDR3 DNA sequence: TGTGCCACCTACAGGGAGGGGAGCTATGGCTACACCTTC. V and J are TRBV10-3 and TRBJ1-2; possible D gene TRBD1, 6 bases. Trimming took 10 bases from V and 4 from J, leaving 16 bases between them. This CDR3 contains 13 residues. In germline, CDR1 is ENHRY, CDR2 SYGVKD.